This T cell receptor beta chain is drawn from a study of cytomegalovirus exposure and HLA in healthy donors. The CDR3 length is 13 residues. The V gene's germline CDR1 is MNHEY and CDR2 SVGAGI. Trimming shortened V by 6 bases and J by 5 bases, and 8 bases separated the two germline ends. The count of this clone is one. The data were produced by immunoSEQ multiplex PCR, yet TCRdb's version contains in-frame clones alone and is incomplete. The table has about 140,000 clones, 88% seen once. The sample comprised PBMCs. This receptor was identified in a woman between 18 and 29 years old in good health and CMV-seropositive. This chain uses TRBV6-5 with TRBJ1-6, with TRBD1 as a possible D gene (6 bases). CDR3 residues: CASSNRDNSPLHF. The CDR3 DNA reads as TGTGCCAGCAGCAACAGGGATAATTCACCCCTCCACTTT.